Given below is one TCR beta chain in context. Germline CDR1 SNHLY, CDR2 FYNNEI. V lost 3 bases to trimming and J lost 4 bases; unmatched junction nucleotides: 2. The length of the CDR3 is 15 residues. This table comes from immunoSEQ multiplex PCR, and its TCRdb copy is limited to in-frame clones, with some not included. Of 70,000 to 95,000 clones listed, about 95% are singletons. The sample is drawn from a study of OX40 agonist ivuxolimab in advanced cancers. Study-level background: Ivuxolimab is a fully human IgG2 antibody that activates OX40 (CD134). Dose-escalation patients suffered from hepatocellular carcinoma, melanoma, renal cell or head and neck cancer.

This clonotype originated in an adult with an advanced solid tumor such as melanoma, head and neck, liver or kidney cancer. V gene TRBV2 combines with J gene TRBJ2-1; 11 nucleotides agree with TRBD2. Sample: CD4+ or CD8+ T cells sorted from blood, taken in a trial of the OX40 agonist ivuxolimab. The CDR3, as DNA: TGTGCCAGCAGTGATCCTAGCGGGAGGTACAATGAGCAGTTCTTC. Translating it yields CASSDPSGRYNEQFF.